This T cell receptor beta chain was sequenced during a study of blood T cell repertoires in COVID-19. This table comes from immunoSEQ multiplex PCR, and its TCRdb copy is limited to in-frame clones, with some not included. The sample shows under 200,000 clones, around 82% of them seen only once. The CDR3 totals 17 residues. V dropped 4 bases and J dropped 6 bases, with 23 bases sitting between them. From germline, CDR1 is LGHNA and CDR2 YSLEER. The sample was PBMCs or T cells enriched from blood (not recorded which). This clonotype originated in a woman aged 55 to 70 with acute COVID-19. The V call is TRBV4-3, the J call TRBJ2-3; D perhaps matches TRBD2 (6 bases). This chain's CDR3 is CASSPAGGAIIGDTQYF. The DNA for the CDR3 is TGCGCCAGCAGCCCCGCCGGGGGAGCGATAATTGGGGATACGCAGTATTTT.